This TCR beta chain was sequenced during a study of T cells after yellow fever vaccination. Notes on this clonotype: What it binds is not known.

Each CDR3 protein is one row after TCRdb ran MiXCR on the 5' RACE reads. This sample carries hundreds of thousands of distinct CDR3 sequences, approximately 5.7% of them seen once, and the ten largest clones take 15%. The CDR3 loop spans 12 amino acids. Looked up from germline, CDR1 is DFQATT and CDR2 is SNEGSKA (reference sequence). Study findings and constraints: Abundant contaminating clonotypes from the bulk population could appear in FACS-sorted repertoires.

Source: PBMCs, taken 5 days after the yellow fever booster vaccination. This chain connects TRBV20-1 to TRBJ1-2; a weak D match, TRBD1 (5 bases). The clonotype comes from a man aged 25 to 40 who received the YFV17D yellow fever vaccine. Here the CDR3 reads CHVRGGPAGYTF. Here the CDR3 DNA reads TGCCATGTGAGGGGTGGTCCGGCCGGCTACACCTTC.